Listed below are T cell receptor beta chains from one sample, sequenced in a study of vaccination and CD4 T cells after COVID-19. TCRdb reanalysed the PCR reads using MiXCR and keeps one entry per CDR3 protein. Of some 11,000 distinct CDR3 sequences listed, 55% to 75% are singletons. Their antigens are not known. The sequencing here drew on CD4+ T cells from blood, cultured in vitro, taken before SARS-CoV-2 vaccination. These TCRs come from a human donor who had recovered from COVID-19. Each CDR3 is given with its conserved first and last residue. The D gene is left open where the match is weak. Clone size is shown for a subset of rows, as once, few, many or a class of expanded clone.

j_call clone_size d_call v_call cdr3_aa cdr3_nt
TRBJ1-2 NA NA TRBV6-2/TRBV6-3 CASSGQQNYGYTF TGTGCCAGCAGTGGACAGCAAAACTATGGCTACACCTTC
TRBJ1-1 NA TRBD1 TRBV6-1 CASSGTGHTEAFF TGTGCCAGCAGCGGGACAGGGCACACTGAAGCTTTCTTT
TRBJ1-5 NA NA TRBV19 CASSISHSNQPQHF TGTGCCAGTAGTATTAGCCATAGCAATCAGCCCCAGCATTTT
TRBJ2-3 NA TRBD2 TRBV2 CASRNQRGFTDTQYF TGTGCCAGCAGGAACCAGCGGGGGTTCACAGATACGCAGTATTTT
TRBJ2-5 NA TRBD2 TRBV20-1 CSARDGGTTQETQYF TGCAGTGCTAGAGATGGCGGGACTACCCAAGAGACCCAGTACTTC
TRBJ1-2 few TRBD1 TRBV27 CASSLLSGGGYGYTF TGTGCCAGCAGTTTATTATCAGGGGGAGGGTATGGCTACACCTTC
TRBJ1-2 NA TRBD1 TRBV19 CASSIPGGAYYGYTF TGTGCCAGTAGTATACCAGGGGGCGCTTACTATGGCTACACCTTC
TRBJ1-2 few NA TRBV15 CATSGTLFSGPTHRGYTF TGTGCCACCAGCGGAACTCTTTTTTCGGGGCCCACTCACAGGGGCTACACCTTC
TRBJ1-3 NA TRBD1 TRBV20-1 CSARGATGEYGNTIYF TGCAGTGCTAGGGGAGCGACAGGGGAGTACGGAAACACCATATATTTT
TRBJ1-1 NA NA TRBV7-2 CASSLVSAGGTEAFF TGTGCCAGCAGCTTAGTCTCGGCGGGGGGGACTGAAGCTTTCTTT
TRBJ2-1 NA NA TRBV20-1 CSALRGRLYNEQFF TGCAGTGCCCTCCGTGGGAGGCTCTACAATGAGCAGTTCTTC
TRBJ2-2 NA TRBD2 TRBV10-1 CASSLAGEAGELFF TGCGCCAGCAGTCTAGCGGGAGAGGCCGGGGAGCTGTTTTTT
TRBJ1-2 NA NA TRBV25-1 CASSRQDLYGYTF TGTGCCAGCAGTAGACAAGACCTCTATGGCTACACCTTC
TRBJ2-7 NA NA TRBV28 CASRGSGTGLNEQYF TGTGCCAGCAGGGGATCCGGGACCGGGCTCAACGAGCAGTACTTC
TRBJ1-1 NA TRBD1 TRBV7-2 CASSSRGLDTEAFF TGTGCCAGCAGCTCCAGGGGGCTAGACACTGAAGCTTTCTTT
TRBJ1-5 few NA TRBV6-5 CASSYSNRDGTPQHF TGTGCCAGCAGTTACTCGAATCGGGATGGGACCCCCCAGCATTTT
TRBJ2-1 NA TRBD1 TRBV6-1 CASRPTGVPYNEQFF TGTGCCAGCAGGCCAACAGGGGTTCCCTACAATGAGCAGTTCTTC
TRBJ2-5 NA NA TRBV7-2 CASSLGRIARALKETQYF TGTGCCAGCAGCTTAGGAAGAATAGCACGAGCGTTAAAAGAGACCCAGTACTTC
TRBJ2-3 NA NA TRBV11-2 CASSLVSSTTDTQYF TGTGCCAGCAGCTTGGTGTCCTCCACCACAGATACGCAGTATTTT
TRBJ2-7 NA TRBD1 TRBV24-1 CATSDDGTGHYEQYF TGTGCCACCAGTGATGACGGGACAGGCCACTACGAGCAGTACTTC
TRBJ2-3 few NA TRBV20-1 CSAIPSLVTDTQYF TGCAGTGCTATACCTAGCTTGGTCACAGATACGCAGTATTTT
TRBJ2-7 once TRBD1 TRBV5-4 CASSLAGTDLTRQYF TGTGCCAGCAGCTTGGCCGGGACAGACCTTACGAGGCAGTACTTC
TRBJ1-1 NA NA TRBV20-1 CSASKVGTLNTEAFF TGCAGTGCTAGTAAGGTCGGCACTTTAAACACTGAAGCTTTCTTT
TRBJ1-5 NA TRBD1 TRBV7-2 CASSTSRDRGLAQHF TGTGCCAGCAGCACGAGTAGGGACAGGGGATTGGCCCAGCATTTT
TRBJ2-2 NA NA TRBV5-1 CASRVRGLDGELFF TGCGCCAGCAGGGTCCGGGGGCTGGACGGGGAGCTGTTTTTT
TRBJ1-5 NA NA TRBV7-2 CASSSTGGPQHF TGTGCCAGCAGCTCTACCGGTGGGCCCCAGCATTTT
TRBJ1-5 NA TRBD1 TRBV15 CATSRDRTGLTGTQHF TGTGCCACCAGCAGAGATCGGACAGGGCTCACAGGCACCCAGCATTTT
TRBJ2-3 NA NA TRBV6-2/TRBV6-3 CASSNRDGRTDTQYF TGTGCCAGCAGTAACCGGGACGGACGCACAGATACGCAGTATTTT
TRBJ1-1 few NA TRBV27 CASSPAHLNTEAFF TGTGCCAGCAGTCCCGCCCACTTGAACACTGAAGCTTTCTTT
TRBJ2-5 few NA TRBV20-1 CSGDMGGGQETQYF TGCAGTGGGGACATGGGAGGGGGTCAAGAGACCCAGTACTTC
TRBJ2-7 NA TRBD2 TRBV20-1 CSAPTSGISYEQYF TGCAGTGCCCCAACTAGCGGGATTTCCTACGAGCAGTACTTC
TRBJ2-1 NA NA TRBV6-2/TRBV6-3 CASRGSGTSREEQFF TGTGCCAGCAGAGGTTCCGGGACTTCCCGGGAGGAGCAGTTCTTC
TRBJ1-5 NA TRBD1 TRBV20-1 CSARPGAGGYQPQHF TGCAGTGCTAGACCAGGGGCAGGGGGCTATCAGCCCCAGCATTTT
TRBJ2-1 NA NA TRBV10-1 CASSAKGPIGNEQFF TGCGCCAGCAGTGCCAAAGGACCCATCGGGAATGAGCAGTTCTTC
TRBJ2-1 NA TRBD1 TRBV7-9 CASSAQGDEQFF TGTGCCAGCAGCGCCCAGGGGGATGAGCAGTTCTTC
TRBJ1-2 NA TRBD1 TRBV6-1 CASSLGTGGGYTF TGTGCCAGTTCGTTGGGGACAGGTGGAGGCTACACCTTC
TRBJ1-2 NA NA TRBV6-2/TRBV6-3 CASRRTACGYTF TGTGCCAGCAGACGGACGGCCTGTGGCTACACCTTC
TRBJ2-5 NA TRBD2 TRBV30 CASSSGGRETQYF TGTGCCTCCTCTAGCGGGGGAAGAGAGACCCAGTACTTC
TRBJ1-1 few NA TRBV5-8 CASSLRGGEAFF TGTGCCAGCAGCTTGCGTGGCGGAGAAGCTTTCTTT
TRBJ1-5 NA TRBD1 TRBV7-2 CASSLRDSRNQPQHF TGTGCCAGCAGCTTACGGGACAGTAGAAATCAGCCCCAGCATTTT
TRBJ1-5 NA NA TRBV6-1 CASSFAGGSNQPQHF TGTGCCAGCAGCTTCGCGGGGGGAAGCAATCAGCCCCAGCATTTT
TRBJ2-2 few NA TRBV7-8 CASSATPELFF TGTGCCAGCAGCGCAACACCGGAGCTGTTTTTT
TRBJ2-2 NA TRBD1 TRBV6-1 CACSLGQGNTGELFF TGTGCCTGTAGCCTGGGACAGGGGAACACCGGGGAGCTGTTTTTT
TRBJ2-5 NA TRBD2 TRBV7-3 CASSSGLAGQETQYF TGTGCCAGCAGCTCAGGACTAGCGGGCCAAGAGACCCAGTACTTC
TRBJ2-7 NA NA TRBV9 CASSVQALGAYEQYF TGTGCCAGCAGCGTACAAGCCTTGGGGGCCTACGAGCAGTACTTC
TRBJ2-3 few NA TRBV7-3 CASSQTRTDTQYF TGTGCCAGCAGCCAAACAAGGACAGATACGCAGTATTTT
TRBJ1-2 NA NA TRBV6-1 CASRRQSSNYGYTF TGTGCCAGCAGGCGACAGTCATCTAACTATGGCTACACCTTC
TRBJ2-6 NA TRBD2 TRBV20-1 CSARSRLAVSGANVLTF TGCAGTGCTAGATCCAGACTAGCGGTCTCTGGGGCCAACGTCCTGACTTTC
TRBJ2-7 NA TRBD1 TRBV2 CASRNRDRSYEQYF TGTGCCAGCAGAAACCGGGACAGGTCCTACGAGCAGTACTTC
TRBJ2-1 NA TRBD2 TRBV29-1 CSAGTSGYNEQFF TGCAGCGCTGGGACTAGCGGATACAATGAGCAGTTCTTC
TRBJ2-1 few NA TRBV30 CAWSGSSYNEQFF TGTGCCTGGAGCGGGAGCTCCTACAATGAGCAGTTCTTC
TRBJ2-1 NA NA TRBV11-2 CASSSVHEQFF TGTGCCAGCAGCTCTGTCCATGAGCAGTTCTTC
TRBJ1-2 NA NA TRBV6-2/TRBV6-3 CASSQARTHTYGYTF TGTGCCAGCAGCCAAGCGAGGACACACACCTATGGCTACACCTTC
TRBJ2-2 few TRBD1 TRBV7-8 CASRAETGISGELFF TGTGCCAGCAGGGCCGAGACAGGGATTTCCGGGGAGCTGTTTTTT
TRBJ2-1 few NA TRBV20-1 CSAARGLGEQFF TGCAGTGCGGCTAGGGGCTTGGGGGAGCAGTTCTTC
TRBJ1-5 few NA TRBV6-1 CASSPRVGTYSNQPQHF TGTGCCAGCAGCCCCCGGGTAGGGACCTATAGCAATCAGCCCCAGCATTTT